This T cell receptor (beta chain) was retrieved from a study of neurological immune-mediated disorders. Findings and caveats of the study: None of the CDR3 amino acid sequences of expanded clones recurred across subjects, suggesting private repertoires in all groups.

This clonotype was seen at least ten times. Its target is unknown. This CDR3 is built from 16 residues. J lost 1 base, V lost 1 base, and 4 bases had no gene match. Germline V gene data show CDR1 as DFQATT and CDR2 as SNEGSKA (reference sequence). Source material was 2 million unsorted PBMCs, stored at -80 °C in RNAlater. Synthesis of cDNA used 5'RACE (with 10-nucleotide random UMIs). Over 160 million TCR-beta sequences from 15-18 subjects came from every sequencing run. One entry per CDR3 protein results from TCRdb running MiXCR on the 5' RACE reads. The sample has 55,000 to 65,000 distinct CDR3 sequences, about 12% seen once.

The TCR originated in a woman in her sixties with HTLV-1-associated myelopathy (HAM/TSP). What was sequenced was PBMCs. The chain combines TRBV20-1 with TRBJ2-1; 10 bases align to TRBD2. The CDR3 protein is CSARVPSGRSYNEQFF. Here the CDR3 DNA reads TGCAGTGCTAGAGTCCCTAGCGGGAGATCCTACAATGAGCAGTTCTTC.